The 15 T cell receptor beta chains presented below share a single source sample, sequenced in a study of T cells in Graves' hyperthyroidism and ophthalmopathy (dated by TCRdb to about 2019). The protocol used for the library was multiplex PCR. Sequencing used an Illumina HiSeq 2000. The TCR beta CDR3 regions were amplified from the RNA transcripts. A first-round RT-PCR of the TCR CDR3 used the HTBI primer set with the Qiagen OneStep RT-PCR kit. TCRdb ran its own pipeline on the public reads, namely fastp trimming at Q25 and MiXCR clone calling, and kept in-frame beta chains. CDR3 protein sequences are deduplicated, and each keeps its most common genes and DNA. Here the sample has hundreds of thousands of distinct CDR3 sequences; under 15% occur a single time. Jointly, the top ten make up approximately 13% of the sample. Material: blood. These receptors were taken from a man younger than 30 with Graves' ophthalmopathy.

This clonotype was counted only a few times. A much larger clone lies one base from this, so it may be a read error. The chain joins TRBV20-1 to TRBJ1-1; D uncertain. This CDR3 is 12 amino acids long. Per the germline V gene, CDR1 is DFQATT and CDR2 is SNEGSKA (reference sequence). This CDR3 is CGASPGNTEAFF. The CDR3 bases are TGCGGTGCTAGTCCGGGGAACACTGAAGCTTTCTTT.

The rearrangement joins TRBV25-1 to TRBJ2-3; the D call may be TRBD1 or TRBD2 (5 bases each). The germline gives CDR1 MGHDK, CDR2 SYGVNS. This CDR3 comprises 15 residues. Trimming took 6 bases from V and 2 from J, leaving 15 bases between them. The CDR3 region has the DNA TGTGCCAGCAGGCCCCGGGACGGGAACACAGATACGCAGTATTTT. It translates to CASRPRDGNTDTQYF.

This clonotype appeared many times. This sequence joins TRBV7-9 and TRBJ1-1; D gene unclear. The germline CDR1 and CDR2 sequences are SEHNR and FQNEAQ (reference sequence). This CDR3 is 15 amino acids long. The V end was cut by 0 bases, the J end by 1 base, with 9 bases between. The CDR3 nucleotides are TGTGCCAGCAGCTTAGCGGGAGCGGCGAACACTGAAGCTTTCTTT. Translation gives CASSLAGAANTEAFF.

About this clonotype itself: A single base separates this from a much larger clone, so it may be a read error. The V gene is TRBV7-9, the J gene TRBJ2-7; D gene uncertain. CDR1 is SEHNR, CDR2 FQNEAQ, per germline (reference sequence). This CDR3 is built from 14 residues. The V end was cut by 2 bases, the J end by 7 bases, with 15 bases between. CDR3 protein: CASSLLDGMHEQYF. The CDR3 DNA is TGTGCCAGCAGCTTACTGGACGGCATGCATGAGCAGTACTTC.

This clonotype has a count of ten or more. This chain links TRBV7-9 with TRBJ2-3; no clear D. The CDR3 totals 13 residues. V lost 1 base and J 8 bases, leaving 10 bases between the germline ends. Germline V CDR1 and CDR2: SEHNR, FQNEAQ (reference sequence). CDR3 region: CASSLVTTPTQYF. For the CDR3, the DNA is TGTGCCAGCAGCTTAGTTACGACCCCTACGCAGTATTTT. The full variable domain, completed using reference TRBV7-9 and TRBJ2-3, is DTGVSQNPRHKITKRGQNVTFRCDPISEHNRLYWYRQTLGQGPEFLTYFQNEAQLEKSRLLSDRFSAERPKGSFSTLEIQRTEQGDSAMYLCASSLVTTPTQYFGPGTRLTVL.

This clonotype was detected many times. The chain recombines TRBV2 with TRBJ1-5; D call uncertain. Germline lookup yields CDR1 SNHLY and CDR2 FYNNEI. Trimming stripped 7 bases from V and 10 bases from J, with 14 bases between. The CDR3 extends over 12 amino acids. CDR3 DNA: TGTGCCAGCACCGAAGGAGGGAAACCCCAGCATTTT. Its protein is CASTEGGKPQHF.

This clonotype was observed at least ten times. The gene calls are TRBV4-2 and TRBJ2-1; 12 nucleotides agree with TRBD2. CDR1 is LGHNA and CDR2 is YNFKEQ in the germline V gene. After removal of 0 bases from V and 11 bases from J, the junction contained 5 bases not matched to a gene. The CDR3 is 15 amino acids. The CDR3 DNA is TGTGCCAGCAGCCAAGAGGTACTAGCGGGGGGTCAGCAGTTCTTC. This encodes CASSQEVLAGGQQFF.

This clonotype has at least ten counts. The V call is TRBV11-2, the J call TRBJ2-7; D is perhaps TRBD2 (5 bases). The CDR3 has 16 residues. V was cut by 6 bases and J by 0 bases, with 18 bases left in between. Germline loops: CDR1 SGHAT, CDR2 FQNNGV. The CDR3 sequence: CASSFPIFGGSYEQYF. The CDR3 DNA reads as TGTGCCAGCAGTTTCCCCATATTTGGAGGCTCCTACGAGCAGTACTTC.

Ten or more counts support this clonotype. The rearrangement uses TRBV11-3 and TRBJ2-7; a weak D match, TRBD2 (5 bases). This CDR3 comprises 15 residues. Trimming left V 0 bases short and J 1 base short, with 10 bases between. The germline V gene encodes CDR1 SGHNT and CDR2 YENEEA. CDR3 DNA: TGTGCCAGCAGCTTAGATCACGGGAATTCCTACGAGCAGTACTTC. Translation: CASSLDHGNSYEQYF.

There are many counts of this clonotype. The chain links TRBV11-2 to TRBJ1-4; TRBD1 is a possible D gene (6 bases). The CDR3 is 15 amino acids. CDR1 and CDR2 (germline): SGHAT, FQNNGV. The ends were cut back, 1 base at V and 7 bases at J, with 13 bases in the middle. The CDR3 here is CASSLAGRGGEKLFF. The DNA for the CDR3 is TGTGCCAGCAGCTTAGCTGGCAGGGGTGGTGAAAAACTGTTTTTT.

A remark on this clonotype: A single base separates this from a much larger clone, so it may be a read error. This sequence joins TRBV13 and TRBJ2-5, with 12 bases matching TRBD2. The DNA matches TRBJ2-1 better at its end, which makes the J call doubtful. The CDR3 is made up of 16 amino acids. CDR1 is PRHDT, CDR2 FYEKMQ, per germline (reference sequence). For the CDR3, the DNA is TGTGCCAGCAGCTCCAGACTAGCGGGAGTGCAAGAGACCCAGTTCTTC. It specifies CASSSRLAGVQETQFF.

This clonotype was seen ten or more times. The chain combines TRBV2 with TRBJ1-2, with 9 positions matching TRBD1. Trimming took 6 bases from V and 6 from J; bases not matched to a gene: 11. Germline V lookup: CDR1 SNHLY, CDR2 FYNNEI. The CDR3 is made up of 15 amino acids. The CDR3 DNA is TGTGCCAGCAGCGCTAGGGGTCGGGACAGGGATGGCTACACCTTC. Amino acids: CASSARGRDRDGYTF.

This clonotype was seen many times. The chain employs TRBV20-1 and TRBJ2-3; 15 positions agree with TRBD2. The junction had 17 bases not matched to a gene; V was cut back by 6 bases and J by 7 bases. The length of the CDR3 is 18 residues. Germline V gene sequence: CDR1 DFQATT, CDR2 SNEGSKA (reference sequence). In nucleotides, the CDR3 is TGCAGTGCACCAAATATGGGACTAGCGGGAGGAGGGACGCATACGCAGTATTTT. Translation gives CSAPNMGLAGGGTHTQYF.

The table lists this clonotype with a few counts. The gene calls are TRBV29-1 and TRBJ2-7; 7 nucleotides agree with TRBD2. CDR3 length equals 13 residues. The J segment lost 6 bases and the V segment lost 2 bases, leaving 7 bases of the junction unmatched. Germline V gives CDR1 SQVTM, CDR2 ANQGSEA. The CDR3 nucleotides are TGCAGCGTTGAATCCGGGCGGGAGCTCGAGCAGTACTTC. Amino acid sequence: CSVESGRELEQYF.

This clonotype was counted many times. V usage is TRBV5-6 and J usage is TRBJ2-7; D ambiguous. Trimming stripped 4 bases from V and 2 bases from J, with 13 bases between. The CDR3 spans 14 residues. Germline V CDR1 and CDR2: SGHDT, YYEEEE. CDR3 amino acids: CASSLLSLTYEQYF. The CDR3, as DNA: TGTGCCAGCAGCCTTCTTTCCTTGACCTACGAGCAGTACTTC.